This T cell receptor (beta chain) was recorded in a study of T cells after yellow fever vaccination. Study context: The authors prepared low-cell-number fractions using SMART-Seq v4 Ultra Low Input. Study-wide results and limits: High-abundance clonotypes from the bulk population could contaminate FACS-sorted repertoires.

Only a few counts were recorded for this clonotype. The antigen is not known. The CDR3 is made up of 14 amino acids. V dropped 3 bases and J dropped 0 bases, with 7 bases sitting between them. Looked up from germline, CDR1 is MNHNS and CDR2 is SASEGT. TCRdb processed the 5' RACE reads anew with MiXCR; each CDR3 protein has one entry. The sample has about 230,000 distinct CDR3 sequences, around 6.7% seen once. The sequence was collected from a man aged 25 to 40 who received the YFV17D yellow fever vaccine. This specimen consisted of CD4+ T cells sorted from PBMCs, obtained on the day of the yellow fever booster vaccination. The chain carries TRBV6-1 and TRBJ2-3; D is possibly TRBD2 (6 bases). CDR3 sequence: CASSDSGSTDTQYF. For the CDR3, the DNA is TGTGCCAGCAGTGATAGCGGTAGCACAGATACGCAGTATTTT.